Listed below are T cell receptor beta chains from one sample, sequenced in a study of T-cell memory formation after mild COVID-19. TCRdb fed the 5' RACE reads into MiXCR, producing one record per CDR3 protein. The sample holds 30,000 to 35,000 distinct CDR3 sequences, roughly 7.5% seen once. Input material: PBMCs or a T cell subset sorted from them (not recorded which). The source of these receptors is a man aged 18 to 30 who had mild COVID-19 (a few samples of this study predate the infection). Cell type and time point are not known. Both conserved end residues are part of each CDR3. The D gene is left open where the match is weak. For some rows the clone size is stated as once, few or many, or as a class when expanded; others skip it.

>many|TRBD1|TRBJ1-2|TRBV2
TGTGCCAGCAGGTCGGACATTGACAGGGTATATGGCTACACCTTC
CASRSDIDRVYGYTF
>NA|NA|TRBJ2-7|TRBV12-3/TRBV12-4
TGTGCCAGCAGTTTATTAAACAACTACGAGCAGTACTTC
CASSLLNNYEQYF
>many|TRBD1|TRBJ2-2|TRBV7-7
TGTGCCAGCAGCTTAGATGACAGGGGGATACAGAACACCGGGGAGCTGTTTTTT
CASSLDDRGIQNTGELFF
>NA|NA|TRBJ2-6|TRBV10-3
TGTGCCATCAGTGAGTCTGGGCTCTCTGGGGCCAACGTCCTGACTTTC
CAISESGLSGANVLTF
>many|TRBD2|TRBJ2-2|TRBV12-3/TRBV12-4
TGTGCCAGCAGTTTCCCTAGCGGGGCTATCACCGGGGAGCTGTTTTTT
CASSFPSGAITGELFF
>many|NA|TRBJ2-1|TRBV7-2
TGTGCCAGCAGCGCATACAATGAGCAGTTCTTC
CASSAYNEQFF
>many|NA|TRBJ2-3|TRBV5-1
TGCGCCAGCAGCTTGATGGAGGGGGCCAGCACAGATACGCAGTATTTT
CASSLMEGASTDTQYF
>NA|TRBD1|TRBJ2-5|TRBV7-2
TGTGCCAGCAGCTTAGTAAGTGGAGGACAGGGTGAAGAGACCCAGTACTTC
CASSLVSGGQGEETQYF
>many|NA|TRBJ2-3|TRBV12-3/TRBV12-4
TGTGCCAGCAGTCCCAGCACAGATACGCAGTATTTT
CASSPSTDTQYF
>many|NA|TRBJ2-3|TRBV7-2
TGTGCCAGCAGGAAACAGGAGGATACGCAGTATTTT
CASRKQEDTQYF
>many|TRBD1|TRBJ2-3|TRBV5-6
TGTGCCAGCGACAAGACAGGGGGCGTACTCACAGATACGCAGTATTTT
CASDKTGGVLTDTQYF
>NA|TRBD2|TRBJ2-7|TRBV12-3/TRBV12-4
TGTGCCAGCGGCGAAAGCGGGGAGAATTACGAGCAGTACTTC
CASGESGENYEQYF
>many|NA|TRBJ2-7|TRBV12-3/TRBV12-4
TGTGCCAGCAGTTTTCCGGGCCCGGGGCGGGAGCAGTACTTC
CASSFPGPGREQYF
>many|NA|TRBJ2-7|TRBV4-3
TGCGCCAGCAGCCAGGCCAGCGGTTGGTCCTACGAGCAGTACTTC
CASSQASGWSYEQYF
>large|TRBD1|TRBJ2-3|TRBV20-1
TGCAGTGCTCCCGACAGGGGACTGGATACGCAGTATTTT
CSAPDRGLDTQYF
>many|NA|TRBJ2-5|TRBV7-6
TGTGCCAGCAGCCCGGGGTCTGGGGAGACCCAGTACTTC
CASSPGSGETQYF
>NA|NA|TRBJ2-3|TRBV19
TGTGCCCCTACGGGGGGCAACACAGATACGCAGTATTTT
CAPTGGNTDTQYF
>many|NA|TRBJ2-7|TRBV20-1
TGCAGTGCTAGAGAGGAGCTAACGCTTTGGGACGAGCAGTACTTC
CSAREELTLWDEQYF
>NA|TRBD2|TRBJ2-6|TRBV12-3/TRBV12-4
TGTGCCAGCAGTTTCGCCGGCCGAGCGGGGATCTTTTCGGGGGCCAACGTCCTGACTTTC
CASSFAGRAGIFSGANVLTF
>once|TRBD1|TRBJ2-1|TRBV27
TGTGCCAGCAGCGGACAGGGGGCCTACAATGAGCAGTTCTTC
CASSGQGAYNEQFF
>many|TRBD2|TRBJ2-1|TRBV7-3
TGTGCCAGCAGTACTCGAGGGAGCGCGGGGGGTACCTACAATGAGCAGTTCTTC
CASSTRGSAGGTYNEQFF
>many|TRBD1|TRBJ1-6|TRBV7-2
TGTGCCAGCAGCCAACGGGACAGGGGAACCCTCCACTTT
CASSQRDRGTLHF
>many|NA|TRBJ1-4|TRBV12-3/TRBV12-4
TGTGCCAGCAGTTCCCTTCACAGAAAGAGGGAAAAACTGTTTTTT
CASSSLHRKREKLFF
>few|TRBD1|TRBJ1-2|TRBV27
TGTGCCAGCAGTTCCTCTTCCCGGGACAGGGGAGGTATCCCTCACTATGGCTACACCTTC
CASSSSSRDRGGIPHYGYTF